This T cell receptor beta chain was documented in a study of cytomegalovirus exposure and HLA in healthy donors. The CDR3 runs 13 residues. V was clipped by 5 bases and J by 2 bases, with 10 bases between them. Germline CDR1 is SGHTA and CDR2 is FQGNSA. Data came from immunoSEQ multiplex PCR; TCRdb stores just in-frame clones and leaves some out. The sample lists about 160,000 clones, about nine tenths occurring once. It was the approximately 130-subject validation cohort, separate from the approximately 700-subject first cohort, to which the donors belonged. The sequencing sample was made of PBMCs. V and J are TRBV7-2 and TRBJ2-7, with D possibly TRBD1 on 6 matching bases. This TCR was recovered from a woman in her 30s in good health and CMV-seronegative. The CDR3 region is CASSLTGPYEQYF. The CDR3 DNA reads TGTGCCAGCAGCCTGACAGGACCCTACGAGCAGTACTTC.